This T cell receptor (beta chain) is drawn from a study of T cells in tumors after PD-1 blockade. About the research overall: Excluded were patients with checkpoint blockade, immunosuppressants, or radiotherapy or other anti-cancer therapy within 4 weeks.

Trimming removed 6 bases at V and 0 bases at J, with 2 bases between. Germline V gene sequence: CDR1 KGHSH, CDR2 LQKENI. The CDR3 is 11 residues long. Findings and caveats of the study: Some novel exhausted tumor clones appeared in pre-treatment blood, suggesting peripheral recruitment.

Template: tumor biopsy or peripheral blood genomic DNA, about 550-6,500 ng per sample. To note about this clone: Its specificity is unknown. Other DNA sequences in the same sample also yield this CDR3.

Some clones are missing from TCRdb's copy, which holds only in-frame ones; the method was immunoSEQ multiplex PCR. This table holds some 66,000 clones, approximately 79% found once. Source: PBMCs, taken after anti-PD-1 treatment. The receptor was derived from a human donor with basal cell carcinoma. This rearrangement joins TRBV18 to TRBJ1-1; D gene ambiguous. CDR3 loop: CASSLNTEAFF. The CDR3 DNA is TGTGCCAGCTCTCTGAACACTGAAGCTTTCTTT.